This passage covers 5 T cell receptor beta chains from one sample sequenced in a study of T cell changes during pregnancy in multiple sclerosis. The table came from immunoSEQ multiplex PCR; TCRdb's copy has only in-frame clones and leaves some out. The profile shows roughly 64,000 clones, almost 97% of them singletons. The sample in question was CD8+ T cells from peripheral blood mononuclear cells, obtained after pregnancy. The receptors stem from a female donor with multiple sclerosis, enrolled in a pregnancy study.

The V call is TRBV28, the J call TRBJ2-3, with D possibly being TRBD1 (6 bases). Trimming left V 6 bases short and J 2 bases short, with 12 bases between. CDR1 and CDR2 (germline): MDHEN, SYDVKM. The CDR3 is 14 residues long. The CDR3 reads CASSVRTVTDTQYF. CDR3 in DNA: TGTGCCAGCAGCGTCCGGACAGTCACAGATACGCAGTATTTT. Drawing the rest from reference TRBV28 and TRBJ2-3, the complete variable domain is DVKVTQSSRYLVKRTGEKVFLECVQDMDHENMFWYRQDPGLGLRLIYFSYDVKMKEKGDIPEGYSVSREKKERFSLILESASTNQTSMYLCASSVRTVTDTQYFGPGTRLTVL.

The rearrangement uses TRBV6-4 and TRBJ2-1, with unresolved D. This CDR3 contains 12 residues. The V gene lost 3 bases and the J gene lost 7 bases, with 7 bases spanning the gap. Germline CDR1 reads MRHNA; CDR2 reads SNTAGT. Here the CDR3 reads CASSDNFNEQFF. CDR3 nucleotide sequence: TGTGCCAGCAGTGATAATTTTAATGAGCAGTTCTTC.

V gene TRBV6-5 combines with J gene TRBJ2-7, with 10 bases that match TRBD1. Germline CDR1 and CDR2: MNHEY and SVGAGI. CDR3 size: 15 residues. The J segment lost 9 bases and the V segment lost 5 bases, leaving 13 bases of the junction unmatched. CDR3 sequence (DNA): TGTGCCAGCAGTCCGGGACAGGGGTTTAAGTTGGTGCAGTACTTC. This translates into CASSPGQGFKLVQYF.

This chain uses TRBV9 with TRBJ2-5, with TRBD2 as a possible D gene (5 bases). Trimming took 4 bases from V and 1 from J, leaving 11 bases between them. The germline gives CDR1 SGDLS, CDR2 YYNGEE. The CDR3 sequence is 14 residues long. The CDR3 bases are TGTGCCAGCAGCCACCGACGGGGCCAAGAGACCCAGTACTTC. It translates to CASSHRRGQETQYF.

The rearrangement links TRBV5-1 to TRBJ2-3, with a tentative D call TRBD1 (6 bases). Germline lookup yields CDR1 SGHRS and CDR2 YFSETQ. CDR3 length: 17 amino acids. V lost 4 bases, J lost 3 bases, and 21 bases lay in between. The CDR3 DNA reads TGCGCCAGCAGCCTTAGGGGACACAGGATCGAGACAGATACGCAGTATTTT. Protein sequence: CASSLRGHRIETDTQYF.